These 2 T cell receptor beta chains share one sample of origin, sequenced in a study of T cell responses to AZD1222 COVID-19 vaccine (dated by TCRdb to 2020 to 2023). Preparation of the library involved the immunoSEQ multiplex PCR assay. The immuneACCESS repertoire file appears here via TCRdb, limited to in-frame rearrangements. These files lack a portion of the clones; in checked studies, under half of the deficit traces to unresolved V genes, and the cause of the others is not known. The sample table records about 94,000 clones; 85% of these occur just once. 4.5% of the sample rests with the top ten. Per the publication, the time point label means: about 28 days (+/-7) after the second vaccine dose. The sample consisted of peripheral blood, taken 28 days after the second AZD1222 dose. These receptors originate from an adult who received the AZD1222 COVID-19 vaccine.

This chain links TRBV19 with TRBJ2-1; TRBD2 aligns across 9 bases. J was trimmed by 8 bases and V by 5 bases; bases with no gene match: 4. The CDR3 is made up of 13 amino acids. Germline values: CDR1 LNHDA, CDR2 SQIVND (reference sequence). CDR3 sequence: CASSRAGGDEQFF. Here the CDR3 DNA reads TGTGCCAGTAGTCGGGCGGGAGGGGATGAGCAGTTCTTC.

The chain carries TRBV6-4 and TRBJ1-5; tentative D call: TRBD1 (5 bases). In germline, CDR1 is MRHNA, CDR2 SNTAGT. V was clipped by 5 bases and J by 5 bases, with 7 bases between them. The CDR3 runs to 12 residues. The DNA of the CDR3 is TGTGCCAGCAGTAGAGGGGATCAGCCCCAGCATTTT. Its translation: CASSRGDQPQHF.